The source of this TCR beta chain is a study of T-cell reconstitution after alpha-beta-depleted transplantation in children. Points from the study as a whole: Where some patients showed high TCRbeta diversity at day 60, it came from recipient T cells and thymic progenitors that had survived. Several hundred expanded graft clones reportedly gave rise to the alpha-beta T cells present about two months after transplant. The main origin of T-cell counts and diversity one year after transplant was newly produced T cells.

This clonotype has a count of ten or more. Its antigen is undetermined. V was clipped by 4 bases and J by 1 base, with 10 bases between them. The germline V gene encodes CDR1 SQVTM and CDR2 ANQGSEA. This CDR3 contains 13 residues. A TCRbeta library incorporating unique molecular identifiers was prepared. TCRdb ran MiXCR on the PCR reads and lists one entry per CDR3 protein. The data contain around 700,000 distinct CDR3 sequences, less than 15% of them singletons. Sequencing used PBMCs, obtained before TCRalphabeta/CD19-depleted stem cell transplant. The V gene is TRBV29-1, the J gene TRBJ1-2; possible D gene TRBD1, 5 bases. This clonotype was obtained from a girl aged 2-10 years with congenital amegakaryocytic thrombocytopenia, due to receive a stem cell transplant. This chain's CDR3 is CSVGADINYGYTF. The CDR3 bases are TGCAGCGTTGGGGCGGACATTAACTATGGCTACACCTTC.